This TCR beta chain derives from a study of control samples from healthy donors and cancer patients. TCRdb keeps only in-frame clones here, not all; method: immunoSEQ multiplex PCR. Altogether about 120,000 clones are present, about 90% being singletons, with the ten largest covering roughly 2.1%. V trimming: 1 base; J trimming: 5 bases; junction bases outside the gene matches: 22. The V gene's germline CDR1 is SQVTM and CDR2 ANQGSEA. The CDR3 is 19 amino acids. The sequenced sample consisted of blood. The source of this sequence is a woman aged 45-65 years in good health. This chain connects TRBV29-1 to TRBJ2-7; 8 bases agree with TRBD1. CDR3 sequence: CSVEVAWSGGANRYHEQYF. CDR3 bases: TGCAGCGTTGAAGTCGCATGGTCAGGGGGCGCCAATCGATACCACGAGCAGTACTTC.